This entry lists 9 T cell receptor beta chains sequenced from one sample in a study of cytomegalovirus exposure and HLA in healthy donors. The PCR ran on 60 Vbeta and 13 Jbeta primers. The method was immunoSEQ multiplex PCR; TCRdb's version includes in-frame clones alone and lacks a portion of them. The listing contains 70,000 to 80,000 clones. The sequenced material came from PBMCs. These receptors were collected from a man aged 35-49 years in good health and CMV-seronegative.

The chain uses TRBV27 and TRBJ2-1; TRBD2 matches at 12 bases. The junction had 7 bases not matched to a gene; V was cut back by 4 bases and J by 3 bases. Germline values: CDR1 MNHEY, CDR2 SMNVEV (reference sequence). The CDR3 contains 17 residues. CDR3 coding DNA: TGTGCCAGCAGTTCCGGACTAGCGGGAAGGGGCTACAATGAGCAGTTCTTC. Protein product: CASSSGLAGRGYNEQFF.

The chain carries TRBV7-8 and TRBJ2-2; 8 positions match TRBD1. The germline CDR1 and CDR2 sequences are SGHVS and FQNEAQ. The V and J ends lost 3 bases and 5 bases, in that order; junction bases with no gene match: 8. This CDR3 region has 16 residues. The CDR3: CASSLRTGTRTGELFF. CDR3 DNA sequence: TGTGCCAGCAGCTTGAGGACAGGGACGAGGACCGGGGAGCTGTTTTTT.

The CDR3 loop reads CSARAGTNQHF. CDR3 DNA sequence: TGCAGTGCTAGAGCCGGGACTAATCAGCATTTT. This rearrangement joins TRBV20-1 to TRBJ1-5, with D possibly matching TRBD1 (5 bases). With 1 base removed from V and 13 bases from J, the gap between germline ends came to 11 bases. The germline gives CDR1 DFQATT, CDR2 SNEGSKA (reference sequence). There are 11 residues in the CDR3.

The V and J genes are TRBV10-1 and TRBJ2-3; 8 bases align to TRBD2. Germline CDR1 reads WNHNN; CDR2 reads SYGVQD (reference sequence). This CDR3 contains 15 residues. V shed 0 bases and J 2 bases; nucleotides not matched to a gene: 1. The chain's CDR3 is CASSESRGATDTQYF. CDR3 DNA sequence: TGCGCCAGCAGTGAGTCGCGGGGGGCCACAGATACGCAGTATTTT.

The chain uses TRBV2 and TRBJ1-5, with unresolved D. The germline gives CDR1 SNHLY, CDR2 FYNNEI. This CDR3 region has 13 residues. V lost 7 bases and J 1 base, leaving 8 bases between the germline ends. As DNA, the CDR3 is TGTGCCAGCAATAGCGGGAGCAATCAGCCCCAGCATTTT. This codes for CASNSGSNQPQHF.

CDR3 amino acids: CASSTPGLQETQYF. The CDR3 DNA follows: TGTGCCAGTAGTACGCCGGGACTCCAAGAGACCCAGTACTTC. This chain links TRBV19 with TRBJ2-5; weak D call: TRBD2 (6 bases). V gave up 4 bases and J gave up 1 base, with 10 bases separating them. CDR1 is LNHDA and CDR2 is SQIVND in the germline V gene (reference sequence). The CDR3 sequence is 14 residues long.

The chain joins TRBV6-5 to TRBJ2-7; no firm D call. CDR1 is MNHEY, CDR2 SVGAGI, per germline. V lost 5 bases, J lost 6 bases, and 17 bases lay in between. This CDR3 has 14 residues. The CDR3 sequence: CASSRGDSSLEQYF. DNA of the CDR3: TGTGCCAGCAGTCGAGGTGACTCTTCTCTCGAGCAGTACTTC.

V gene TRBV7-2 combines with J gene TRBJ2-6; D might be TRBD1 (6 bases). Germline values: CDR1 SGHTA, CDR2 FQGNSA. The CDR3 runs to 17 residues. Trimming removed 1 base at V and 0 bases at J, with 10 bases between. CDR3 sequence (DNA): TGTGCCAGCAGCTTAGAGGGGGAGCACTCTGGGGCCAACGTCCTGACTTTC. Its translation is CASSLEGEHSGANVLTF.

This chain links TRBV2 with TRBJ2-2; D unclear. V was pared by 3 bases and J by 5 bases, with 10 bases between. The CDR3 length is 14 residues. Per germline, CDR1 SNHLY and CDR2 FYNNEI. The CDR3 region is CASSEDSRTGELFF. CDR3 DNA: TGTGCCAGCAGTGAGGATTCGCGGACCGGGGAGCTGTTTTTT.